This T cell receptor beta chain is drawn from a study of T cell repertoires in cytomegalovirus infection. TCRdb recomputed calls from the reads with MiXCR, one row per CDR3 protein. The sample lists tens of thousands of distinct CDR3 sequences, about half occurring once. The germline V and J ends were trimmed by 0 bases and 6 bases, with 17 bases remaining between them. Germline V CDR1 and CDR2: MGHRA, YSYEKL. The CDR3 is made up of 16 amino acids. About this clonotype: What it binds is unknown.

The chain combines TRBV4-1 with TRBJ1-1, with a possible D match to TRBD1 (5 bases). This material consisted of CD8+ T cells from cultured PBMCs, taken from culture after CMV antigen stimulation. The source of this sequence is a human donor in good health (CMV status not recorded). Some clones in this sample may be carry-over from other donors' samples. In DNA form, the CDR3 reads TGCGCCAGCAGCCAAGACTGGGAGGGGAGCGGCTCTGAAGCTTTCTTT. It specifies CASSQDWEGSGSEAFF.